This paragraph reports one T cell receptor beta chain. This record belongs to a study of blood T cells in healthy people across ages. With a J-beta primer mix and a sample-barcoded 5' primer, a second PCR ran about 6 to 11 cycles. MiXCR, run by TCRdb on the 5' RACE reads, gives a single entry per CDR3 protein. Of over a million distinct CDR3 sequences in the sample, roughly 45% were seen once. Trimming left V 1 base short and J 6 bases short, with 8 bases between. This CDR3 region has 13 residues. Germline lookup yields CDR1 SGHRS and CDR2 YFSETQ. This sequence was found in a woman aged 18-29 years in good health. The genes are TRBV5-1 and TRBJ2-1, with D perhaps matching TRBD2 (6 bases). Sequenced material: blood. The CDR3 DNA sequence: TGCGCCAGCAGCTTGACTAGCCCCAATGAGCAGTTCTTC. This codes for CASSLTSPNEQFF. Based on the CDR3 plus reference TRBV5-1 and TRBJ2-1, the full variable domain is KAGVTQTPRYLIKTRGQQVTLSCSPISGHRSVSWYQQTPGQGLQFLFEYFSETQRNKGNFPGRFSGRQFSNSRSEMNVSTLELGDSALYLCASSLTSPNEQFFGPGTRLTVL.